A single sample gave rise to the 10 T cell receptor beta chains below, sequenced in a study of T cells after yellow fever vaccination. TCRdb processed the 5' RACE reads anew with MiXCR; each CDR3 protein has one entry. The repertoire consists of 100,000 to 150,000 distinct CDR3 sequences, with around 7.2% occurring once and the leading ten covering 2.5% to 3%. Sequencing was performed on CD4+ T cells sorted from PBMCs, taken roughly 47 days after the first yellow fever vaccination. Receptors were obtained from a man between 18 and 35 years old who received the YFV17D yellow fever vaccine.

This clonotype was seen at least ten times. The chain has TRBV25-1 and TRBJ2-3; possible D gene TRBD2, 7 bases. CDR3 length: 16 residues. V lost 2 bases and J lost 2, with 14 bases in between. Germline-derived CDR1 and CDR2 are MGHDK and SYGVNS. The CDR3 here is CASSEVRRGPTDTQYF. The CDR3 bases are TGTGCCAGCAGTGAAGTGCGGCGGGGGCCCACAGATACGCAGTATTTT.

In this sample, this clonotype turned up many times. The chain couples TRBV7-2 to TRBJ2-5, with D perhaps given as TRBD1 or TRBD2 (6 bases each). In germline, CDR1 is SGHTA, CDR2 FQGNSA. V lost 1 base and J 6 bases, leaving 9 bases between the germline ends. CDR3 size: 13 residues. In nucleotides, the CDR3 is TGTGCCAGCAGCTTAGGGGGGGCGAAGACCCAGTACTTC. This codes for CASSLGGAKTQYF.

This clonotype was seen repeatedly, ten times or more. The chain recombines TRBV6-5 with TRBJ2-7; tentatively, D is TRBD1 (7 bases). Germline lookup yields CDR1 MNHEY and CDR2 SVGAGI. The CDR3 is made up of 14 amino acids. V lost 6 bases and J lost 6, with 18 bases in between. CDR3 nucleotide sequence: TGTGCCAGCAGAAAGGGACAGACGGGGGTCGAGCAGTACTTC. This translates into CASRKGQTGVEQYF.

The chain combines TRBV4-3 with TRBJ2-2; 14 bases are shared with TRBD2. Germline CDR1 and CDR2: LGHNA and YSLEER. The J segment lost 7 bases and the V segment lost 0 bases, leaving 10 bases of the junction unmatched. This CDR3 is 19 amino acids long. CDR3 sequence (DNA): TGCGCCAGCAGCCAAGACTCCCGACTAGCGGGGGGGCCTGGCGGGGAGCTGTTTTTT. Protein sequence: CASSQDSRLAGGPGGELFF.

The chain links TRBV5-6 to TRBJ2-6; D gene uncertain. Germline-derived CDR1 and CDR2 are SGHDT and YYEEEE. The V gene lost 0 bases and the J gene lost 1 base, with 5 bases spanning the gap. The CDR3 runs 15 residues. The CDR3 nucleotides read TGTGCCAGCAGCTTGGGCGTATCTGGGGCCAACGTCCTGACTTTC. Its protein product is CASSLGVSGANVLTF.

This clonotype has a single count. Possible read error: a much larger clone is one base away. V gene TRBV5-1 combines with J gene TRBJ1-1; D might be TRBD1 (5 bases). The germline gives CDR1 SGHRS, CDR2 YFSETQ. The CDR3 extends over 14 amino acids. CDR3 sequence reads: CASSAGTVKTEAFF. Here the CDR3 DNA reads TGCGCCAGCAGTGCCGGGACGGTGAAGACTGAAGCTTTCTTT.

The CDR3 here is CASCSTVFLQGAWTGELFF. The CDR3 bases are TGTGCCAGCTGTTCCACCGTTTTTTTACAGGGGGCTTGGACCGGGGAGCTGTTTTTT. The gene calls are TRBV12-3 or TRBV12-4 and TRBJ2-2, with 9 positions matching TRBD1. CDR3 length equals 19 residues. V lost 8 bases, J lost 5 bases, and 21 bases stayed unmatched.

Comment on this clonotype: With a much larger clone just one base away, this may be a read error. J is TRBJ1-1 and V is TRBV7-9; 8 bases fit TRBD1. The J segment lost 3 bases and the V segment lost 8 bases, leaving 5 bases of the junction unmatched. CDR1 is SEHNR, CDR2 FQNEAQ, per germline (reference sequence). The CDR3 is 13 residues long. The CDR3 nucleotides are TGTGCCAGCGGCCCGACAGGGGACACTGAAGCTTTCTTT. This encodes CASGPTGDTEAFF.

This clonotype was picked up many times. The rearrangement joins TRBV5-1 to TRBJ2-7; 7 bases line up with TRBD2. CDR3 size: 15 residues. With V trimmed by 0 bases and J by 7 bases, 10 bases remained unmatched. Germline V gives CDR1 SGHRS, CDR2 YFSETQ. The chain's CDR3 is CASSLEASGLREQYF. The CDR3 coding sequence is TGCGCCAGCAGCTTGGAGGCTAGCGGTCTACGAGAGCAGTACTTC.

This clonotype was seen many times. CDR3 DNA sequence: TGTGCCAGCAGCCCAGGACAGGGAGAGGCCCAGCATTTT. Its protein is CASSPGQGEAQHF. This chain uses TRBV4-2 with TRBJ1-5, with TRBD1 matching over 8 bases. The germline gives CDR1 LGHNA, CDR2 YNFKEQ. The trim removed 4 bases at V and 11 bases at J, leaving 7 bases unmatched. The CDR3 totals 13 residues.